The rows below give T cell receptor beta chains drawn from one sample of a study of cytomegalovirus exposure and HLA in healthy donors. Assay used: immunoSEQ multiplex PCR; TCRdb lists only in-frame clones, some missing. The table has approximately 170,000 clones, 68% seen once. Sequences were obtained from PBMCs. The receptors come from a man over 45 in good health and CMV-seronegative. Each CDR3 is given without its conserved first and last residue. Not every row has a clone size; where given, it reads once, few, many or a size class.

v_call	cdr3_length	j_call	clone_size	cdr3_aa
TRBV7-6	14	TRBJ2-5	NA	ASSLATGFIQETQY
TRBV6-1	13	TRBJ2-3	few	ASSEERGGTDTQY
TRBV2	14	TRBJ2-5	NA	ASSVRGGFNQETQY
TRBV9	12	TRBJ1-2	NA	ASSVATGPGGYT
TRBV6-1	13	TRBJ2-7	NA	ASSEVSTVSYEQY
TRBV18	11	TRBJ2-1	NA	ASSTGTDNEQF
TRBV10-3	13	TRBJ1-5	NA	AIRSGGEGNQPQH
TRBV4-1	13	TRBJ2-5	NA	ASSQSGQNQETQY
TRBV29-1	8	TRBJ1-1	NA	SCQGTEAF
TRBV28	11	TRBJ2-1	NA	ASYGTGRNEQF
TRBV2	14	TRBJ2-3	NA	ASGSGRGGHTDTQY
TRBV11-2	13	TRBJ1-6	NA	ASSPVTGVNSPLH
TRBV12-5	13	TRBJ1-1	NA	ASALRRGRNTEAF